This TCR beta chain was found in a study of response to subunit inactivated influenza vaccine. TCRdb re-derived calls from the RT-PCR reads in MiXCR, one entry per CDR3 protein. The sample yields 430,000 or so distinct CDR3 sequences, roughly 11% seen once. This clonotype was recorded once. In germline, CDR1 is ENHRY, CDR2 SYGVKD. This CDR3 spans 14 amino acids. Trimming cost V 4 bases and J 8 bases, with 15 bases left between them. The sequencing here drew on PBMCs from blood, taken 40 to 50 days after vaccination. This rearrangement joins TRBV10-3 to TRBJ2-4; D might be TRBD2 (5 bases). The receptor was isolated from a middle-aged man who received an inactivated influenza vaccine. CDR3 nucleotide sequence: TGTGCCATCAGTGGTGAGGGAGAAGGGTACATTCAGTACTTC. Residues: CAISGEGEGYIQYF.